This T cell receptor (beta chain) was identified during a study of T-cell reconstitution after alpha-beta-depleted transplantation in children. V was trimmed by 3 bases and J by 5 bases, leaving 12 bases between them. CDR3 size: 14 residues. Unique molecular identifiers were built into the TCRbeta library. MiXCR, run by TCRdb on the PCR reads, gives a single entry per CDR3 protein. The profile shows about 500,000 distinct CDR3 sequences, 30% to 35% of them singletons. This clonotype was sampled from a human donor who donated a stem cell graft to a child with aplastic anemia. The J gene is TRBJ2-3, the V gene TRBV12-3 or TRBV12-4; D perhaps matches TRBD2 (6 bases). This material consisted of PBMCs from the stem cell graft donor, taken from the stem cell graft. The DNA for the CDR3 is TGTGCCAGCAGTTTGATCGGGAGCCAAGATACGCAGTATTTT. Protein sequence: CASSLIGSQDTQYF.